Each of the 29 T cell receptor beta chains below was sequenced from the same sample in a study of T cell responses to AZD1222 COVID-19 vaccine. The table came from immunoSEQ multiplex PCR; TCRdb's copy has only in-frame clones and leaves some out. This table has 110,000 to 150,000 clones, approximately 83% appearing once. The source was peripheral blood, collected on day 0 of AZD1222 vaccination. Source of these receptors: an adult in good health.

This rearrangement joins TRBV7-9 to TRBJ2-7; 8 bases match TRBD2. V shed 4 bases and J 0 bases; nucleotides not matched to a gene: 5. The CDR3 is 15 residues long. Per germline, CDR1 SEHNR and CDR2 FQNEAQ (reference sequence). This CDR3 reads CASSSGGGSSYEQYF. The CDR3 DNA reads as TGTGCCAGCAGCTCCGGCGGGGGGAGCTCCTACGAGCAGTACTTC.

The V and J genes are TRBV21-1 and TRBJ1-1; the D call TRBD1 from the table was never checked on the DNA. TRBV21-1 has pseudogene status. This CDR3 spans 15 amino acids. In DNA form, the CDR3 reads TGTGCCAGCAGCAAAGACAGGGGGTTGGTCACTGAAGCTTTCTTT. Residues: CASSKDRGLVTEAFF.

Here the CDR3 DNA reads TGTGCCTGGAGTGTAGTCTACGAGCAGTACTTC. Its translation: CAWSVVYEQYF. J is TRBJ2-7 and V is TRBV30; D ambiguous. Germline loops: CDR1 GTSNPN, CDR2 SVGIG (reference sequence). The CDR3 sequence is 11 residues long. V dropped 0 bases and J dropped 3 bases, with 3 bases sitting between them.

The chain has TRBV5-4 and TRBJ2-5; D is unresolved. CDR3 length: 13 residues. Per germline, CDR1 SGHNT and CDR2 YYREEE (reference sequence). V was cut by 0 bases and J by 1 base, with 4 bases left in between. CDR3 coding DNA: TGTGCCAGCAGCTTGGCCAGCCAAGAGACCCAGTACTTC. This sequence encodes CASSLASQETQYF.

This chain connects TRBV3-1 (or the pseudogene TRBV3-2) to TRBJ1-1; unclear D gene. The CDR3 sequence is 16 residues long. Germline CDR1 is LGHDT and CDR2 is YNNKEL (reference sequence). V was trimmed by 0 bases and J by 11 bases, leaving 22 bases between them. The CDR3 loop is CASSQDHLEGRALAFF. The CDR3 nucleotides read TGTGCCAGCAGCCAAGATCATCTTGAGGGCCGAGCGTTGGCTTTCTTT.

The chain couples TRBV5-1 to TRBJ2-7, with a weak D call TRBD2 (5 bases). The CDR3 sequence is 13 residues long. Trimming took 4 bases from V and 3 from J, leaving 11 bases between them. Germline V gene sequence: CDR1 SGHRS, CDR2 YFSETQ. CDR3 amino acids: CASSRGLNYEQYF. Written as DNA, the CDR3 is TGCGCCAGCAGCCGTGGACTGAACTACGAGCAGTACTTC.

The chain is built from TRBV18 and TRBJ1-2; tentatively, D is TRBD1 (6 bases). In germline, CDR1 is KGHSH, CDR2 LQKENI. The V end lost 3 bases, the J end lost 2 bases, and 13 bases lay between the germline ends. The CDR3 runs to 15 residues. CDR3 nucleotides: TGTGCCAGCTCACCGGGGACAATTAACAACTATGGCTACACCTTC. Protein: CASSPGTINNYGYTF.

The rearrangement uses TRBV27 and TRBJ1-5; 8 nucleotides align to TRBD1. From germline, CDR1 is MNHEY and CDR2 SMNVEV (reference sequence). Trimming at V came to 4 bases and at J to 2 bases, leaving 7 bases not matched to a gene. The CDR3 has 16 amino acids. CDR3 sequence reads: CASSWLDRGRNQPQHF. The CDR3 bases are TGTGCCAGCAGTTGGTTAGACAGGGGCCGCAATCAGCCCCAGCATTTT.

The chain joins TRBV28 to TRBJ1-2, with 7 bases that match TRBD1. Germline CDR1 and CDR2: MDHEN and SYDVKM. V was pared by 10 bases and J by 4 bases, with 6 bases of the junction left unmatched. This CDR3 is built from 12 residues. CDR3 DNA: TGTGCCACAACGACAGGGCTCTATGGCTACACCTTC. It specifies CATTTGLYGYTF.

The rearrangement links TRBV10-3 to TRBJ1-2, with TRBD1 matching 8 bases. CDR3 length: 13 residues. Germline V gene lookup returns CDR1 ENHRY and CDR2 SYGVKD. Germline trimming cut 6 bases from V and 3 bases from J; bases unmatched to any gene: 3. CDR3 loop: CAIRLTGDYGYTF. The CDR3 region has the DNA TGTGCCATCAGGCTGACAGGGGACTATGGCTACACCTTC.

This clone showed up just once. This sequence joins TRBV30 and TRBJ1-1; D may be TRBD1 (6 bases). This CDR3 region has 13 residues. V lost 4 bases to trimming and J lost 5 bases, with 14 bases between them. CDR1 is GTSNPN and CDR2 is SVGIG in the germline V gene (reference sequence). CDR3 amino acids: CAWINRDGTEAFF. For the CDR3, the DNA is TGTGCCTGGATTAACAGGGATGGTACTGAAGCTTTCTTT.

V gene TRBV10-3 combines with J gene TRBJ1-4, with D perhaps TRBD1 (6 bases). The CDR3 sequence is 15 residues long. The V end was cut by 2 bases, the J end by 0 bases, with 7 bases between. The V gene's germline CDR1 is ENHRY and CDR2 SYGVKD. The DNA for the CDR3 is TGTGCCATCAGTGAGGGACAGCCAACTAATGAAAAACTGTTTTTT. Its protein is CAISEGQPTNEKLFF.

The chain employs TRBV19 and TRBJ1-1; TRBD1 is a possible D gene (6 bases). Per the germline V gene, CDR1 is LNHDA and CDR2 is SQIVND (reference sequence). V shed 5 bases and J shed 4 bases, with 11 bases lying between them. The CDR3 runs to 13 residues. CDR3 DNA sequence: TGTGCCAGTAGTGTTCAAGGGGGCACTGAAGCTTTCTTT. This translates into CASSVQGGTEAFF.

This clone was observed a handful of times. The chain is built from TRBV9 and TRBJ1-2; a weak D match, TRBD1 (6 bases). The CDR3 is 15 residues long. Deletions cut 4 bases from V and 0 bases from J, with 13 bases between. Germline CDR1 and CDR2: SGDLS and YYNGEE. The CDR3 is CASSSTGIANYGYTF. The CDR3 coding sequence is TGTGCCAGCAGCTCAACAGGGATAGCTAACTATGGCTACACCTTC.

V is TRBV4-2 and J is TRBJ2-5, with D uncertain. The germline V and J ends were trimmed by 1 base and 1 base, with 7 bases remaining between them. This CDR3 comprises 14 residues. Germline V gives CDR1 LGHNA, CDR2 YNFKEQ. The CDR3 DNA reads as TGTGCCAGCAGCCAAGGAGACTTCCAAGAGACCCAGTACTTC. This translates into CASSQGDFQETQYF.

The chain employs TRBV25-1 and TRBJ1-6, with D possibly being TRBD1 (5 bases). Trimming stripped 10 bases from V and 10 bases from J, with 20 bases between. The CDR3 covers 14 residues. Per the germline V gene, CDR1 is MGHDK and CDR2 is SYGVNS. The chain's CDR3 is CANNPGTFQSPLHF. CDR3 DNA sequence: TGTGCCAACAACCCCGGGACCTTCCAATCACCCCTCCACTTT.

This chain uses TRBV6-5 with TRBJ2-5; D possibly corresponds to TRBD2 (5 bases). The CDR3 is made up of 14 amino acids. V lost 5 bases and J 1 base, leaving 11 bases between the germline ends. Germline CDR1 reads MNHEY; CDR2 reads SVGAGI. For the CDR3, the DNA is TGTGCCAGCAGTCCCTTAGCGATCCAAGAGACCCAGTACTTC. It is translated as CASSPLAIQETQYF.

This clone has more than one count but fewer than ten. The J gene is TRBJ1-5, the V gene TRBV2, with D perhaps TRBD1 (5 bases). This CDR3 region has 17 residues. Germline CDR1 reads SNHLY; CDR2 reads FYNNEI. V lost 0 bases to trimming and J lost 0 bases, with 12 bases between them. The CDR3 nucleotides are TGTGCCAGCAGTGAAGCAGGGGTTTTGCATAGCAATCAGCCCCAGCATTTT. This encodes CASSEAGVLHSNQPQHF.

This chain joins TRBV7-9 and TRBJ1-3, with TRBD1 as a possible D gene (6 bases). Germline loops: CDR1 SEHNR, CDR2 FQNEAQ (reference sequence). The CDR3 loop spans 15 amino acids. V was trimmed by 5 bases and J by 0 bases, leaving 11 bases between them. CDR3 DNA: TGTGCCAGCAGCCCGGGGGCGAGCTCTGGAAACACCATATATTTT. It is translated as CASSPGASSGNTIYF.

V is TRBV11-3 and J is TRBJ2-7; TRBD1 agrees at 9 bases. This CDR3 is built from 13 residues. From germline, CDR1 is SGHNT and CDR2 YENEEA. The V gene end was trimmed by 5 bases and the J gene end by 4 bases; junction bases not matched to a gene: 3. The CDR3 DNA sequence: TGTGCCAGCAGCAAACAGGGGGCGTACGAGCAGTACTTC. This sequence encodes CASSKQGAYEQYF.

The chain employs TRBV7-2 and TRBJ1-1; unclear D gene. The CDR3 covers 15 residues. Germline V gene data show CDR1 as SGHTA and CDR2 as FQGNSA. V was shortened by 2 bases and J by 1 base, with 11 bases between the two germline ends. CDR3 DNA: TGTGCCAGCAGCTTAACAAGAGGCGGGAACACTGAAGCTTTCTTT. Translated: CASSLTRGGNTEAFF.

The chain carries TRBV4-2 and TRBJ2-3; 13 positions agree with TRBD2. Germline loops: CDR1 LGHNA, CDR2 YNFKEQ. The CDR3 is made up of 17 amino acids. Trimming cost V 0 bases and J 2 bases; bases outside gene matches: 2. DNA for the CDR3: TGTGCCAGCAGCCAAGATGGGACTAGCGGGGTCACAGATACGCAGTATTTT. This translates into CASSQDGTSGVTDTQYF.

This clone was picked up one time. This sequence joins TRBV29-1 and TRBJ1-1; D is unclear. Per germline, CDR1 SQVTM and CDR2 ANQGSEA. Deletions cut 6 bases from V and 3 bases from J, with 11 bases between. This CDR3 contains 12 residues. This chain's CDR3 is CSVSDGDTEAFF. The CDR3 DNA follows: TGCAGCGTCTCCGACGGAGACACTGAAGCTTTCTTT.

The CDR3 here is CASSQAPSGGARETQYF. For the CDR3, the DNA is TGCGCCAGCAGCCAAGCCCCTAGCGGGGGGGCCCGAGAGACCCAGTACTTC. The chain combines TRBV4-1 with TRBJ2-5; 12 nucleotides line up with TRBD2. Germline V lookup: CDR1 MGHRA, CDR2 YSYEKL. Losses at the gene ends were 1 base for V and 4 bases for J; bases not matched to a gene: 7. The CDR3 extends over 17 amino acids.

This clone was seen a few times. CDR3 residues: CAIAPGQGTVANEKLFF. Written as DNA, the CDR3 is TGTGCCATCGCCCCGGGACAGGGAACGGTAGCTAATGAAAAACTGTTTTTT. The V gene is TRBV10-3, the J gene TRBJ1-4; 9 bases fit TRBD1. V was pared by 8 bases and J by 3 bases, with 13 bases of the junction left unmatched. The germline V gene encodes CDR1 ENHRY and CDR2 SYGVKD. The CDR3 covers 17 residues.

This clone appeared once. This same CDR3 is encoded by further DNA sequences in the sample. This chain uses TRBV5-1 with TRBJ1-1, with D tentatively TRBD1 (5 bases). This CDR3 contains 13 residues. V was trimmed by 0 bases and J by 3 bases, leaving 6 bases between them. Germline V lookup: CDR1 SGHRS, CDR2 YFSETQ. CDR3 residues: CASSLVGDTEAFF. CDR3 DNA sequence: TGCGCCAGCAGCTTGGTAGGGGACACTGAAGCTTTCTTT.

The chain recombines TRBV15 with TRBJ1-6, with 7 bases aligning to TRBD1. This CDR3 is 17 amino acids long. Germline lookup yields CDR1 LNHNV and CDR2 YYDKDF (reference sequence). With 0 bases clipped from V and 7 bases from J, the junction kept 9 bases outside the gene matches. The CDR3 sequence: CATSREPLGQSNSPLHF. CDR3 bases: TGTGCCACCAGCAGAGAGCCCCTGGGACAGTCAAATTCACCCCTCCACTTT.

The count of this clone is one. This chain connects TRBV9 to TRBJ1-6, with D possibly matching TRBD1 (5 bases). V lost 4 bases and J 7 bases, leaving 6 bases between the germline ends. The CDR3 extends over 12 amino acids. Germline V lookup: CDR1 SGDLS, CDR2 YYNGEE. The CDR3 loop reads CASSPGNSPLHF. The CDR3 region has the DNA TGTGCCAGCAGCCCAGGGAATTCACCCCTCCACTTT.

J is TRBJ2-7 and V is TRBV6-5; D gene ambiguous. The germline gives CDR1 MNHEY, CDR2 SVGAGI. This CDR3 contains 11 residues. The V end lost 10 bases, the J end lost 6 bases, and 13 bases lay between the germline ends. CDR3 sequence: CATSAFGEQYF. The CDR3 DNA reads TGTGCCACCAGCGCCTTCGGCGAGCAGTACTTC.